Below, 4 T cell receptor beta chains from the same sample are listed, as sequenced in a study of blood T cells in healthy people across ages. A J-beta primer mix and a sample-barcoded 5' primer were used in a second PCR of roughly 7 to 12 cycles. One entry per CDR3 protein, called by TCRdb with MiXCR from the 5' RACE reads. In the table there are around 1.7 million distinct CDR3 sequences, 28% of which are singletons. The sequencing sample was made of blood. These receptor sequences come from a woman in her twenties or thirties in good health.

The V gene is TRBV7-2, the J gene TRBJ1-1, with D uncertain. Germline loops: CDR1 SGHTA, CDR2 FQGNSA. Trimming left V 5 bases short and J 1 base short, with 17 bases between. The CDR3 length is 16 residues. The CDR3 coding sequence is TGTGCCAGCAGCCAATCGTTCTCCTTGAAGAACACTGAAGCTTTCTTT. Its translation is CASSQSFSLKNTEAFF.

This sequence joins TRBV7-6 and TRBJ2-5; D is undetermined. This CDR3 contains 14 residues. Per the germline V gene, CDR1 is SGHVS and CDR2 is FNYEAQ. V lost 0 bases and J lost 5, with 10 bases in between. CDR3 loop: CASSLASPGETQYF. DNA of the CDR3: TGTGCCAGCAGCTTAGCGTCGCCGGGCGAGACCCAGTACTTC.

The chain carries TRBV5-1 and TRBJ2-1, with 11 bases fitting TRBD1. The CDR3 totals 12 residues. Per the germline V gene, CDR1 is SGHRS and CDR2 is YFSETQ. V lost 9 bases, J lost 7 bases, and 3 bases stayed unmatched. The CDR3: CATRDRGNEQFF. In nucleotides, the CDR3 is TGCGCCACCCGGGACAGGGGGAATGAGCAGTTCTTC. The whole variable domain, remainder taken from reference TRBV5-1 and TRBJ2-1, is KAGVTQTPRYLIKTRGQQVTLSCSPISGHRSVSWYQQTPGQGLQFLFEYFSETQRNKGNFPGRFSGRQFSNSRSEMNVSTLELGDSALYLCATRDRGNEQFFGPGTRLTVL.

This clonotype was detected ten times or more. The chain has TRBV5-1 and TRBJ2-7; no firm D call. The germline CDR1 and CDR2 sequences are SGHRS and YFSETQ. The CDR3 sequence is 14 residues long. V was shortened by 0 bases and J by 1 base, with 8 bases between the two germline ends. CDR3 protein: CASSLVSGSYEQYF. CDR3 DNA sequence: TGCGCCAGCAGCTTGGTTTCTGGGTCCTACGAGCAGTACTTC. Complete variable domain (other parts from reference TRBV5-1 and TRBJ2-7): KAGVTQTPRYLIKTRGQQVTLSCSPISGHRSVSWYQQTPGQGLQFLFEYFSETQRNKGNFPGRFSGRQFSNSRSEMNVSTLELGDSALYLCASSLVSGSYEQYFGPGTRLTVT.